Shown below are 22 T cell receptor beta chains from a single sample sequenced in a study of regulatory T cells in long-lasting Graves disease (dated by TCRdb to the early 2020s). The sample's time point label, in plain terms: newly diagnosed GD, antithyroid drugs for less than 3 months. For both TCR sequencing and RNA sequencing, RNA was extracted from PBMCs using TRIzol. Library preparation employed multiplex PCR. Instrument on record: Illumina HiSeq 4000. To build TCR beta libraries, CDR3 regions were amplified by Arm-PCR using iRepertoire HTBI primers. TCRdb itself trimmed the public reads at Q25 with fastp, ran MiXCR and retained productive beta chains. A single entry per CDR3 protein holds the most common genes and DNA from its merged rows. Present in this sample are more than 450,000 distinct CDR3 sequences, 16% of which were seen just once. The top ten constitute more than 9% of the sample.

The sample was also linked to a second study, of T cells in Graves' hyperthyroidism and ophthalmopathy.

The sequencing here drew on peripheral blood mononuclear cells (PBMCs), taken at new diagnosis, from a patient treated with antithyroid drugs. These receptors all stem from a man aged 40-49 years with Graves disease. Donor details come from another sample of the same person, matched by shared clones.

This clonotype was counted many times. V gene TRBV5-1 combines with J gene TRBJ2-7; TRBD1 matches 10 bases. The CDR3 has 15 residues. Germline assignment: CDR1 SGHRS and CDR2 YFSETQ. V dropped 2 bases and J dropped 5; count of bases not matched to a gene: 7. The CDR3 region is CASSLRPGTGDEQYF. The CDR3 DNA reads TGCGCCAGCAGCTTACGTCCCGGGACAGGGGACGAGCAGTACTTC.

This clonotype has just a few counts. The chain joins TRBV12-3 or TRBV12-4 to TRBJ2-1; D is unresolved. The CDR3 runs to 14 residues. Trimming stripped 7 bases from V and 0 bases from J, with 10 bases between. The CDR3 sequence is CASTWRISYNEQFF. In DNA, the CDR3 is TGTGCCAGCACATGGCGAATCTCCTACAATGAGCAGTTCTTC.

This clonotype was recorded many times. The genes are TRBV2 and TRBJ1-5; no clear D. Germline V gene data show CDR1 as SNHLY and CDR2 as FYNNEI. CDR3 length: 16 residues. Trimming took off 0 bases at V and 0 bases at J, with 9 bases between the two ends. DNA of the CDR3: TGTGCCAGCAGTGAAGCGGGCAGAGTTAGCAATCAGCCCCAGCATTTT. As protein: CASSEAGRVSNQPQHF. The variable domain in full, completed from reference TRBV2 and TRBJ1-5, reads EPEVTQTPSHQVTQMGQEVILRCVPISNHLYFYWYRQILGQKVEFLVSFYNNEISEKSEIFDDQFSVERPDGSNFTLKIRSTKLEDSAMYFCASSEAGRVSNQPQHFGDGTRLSIL.

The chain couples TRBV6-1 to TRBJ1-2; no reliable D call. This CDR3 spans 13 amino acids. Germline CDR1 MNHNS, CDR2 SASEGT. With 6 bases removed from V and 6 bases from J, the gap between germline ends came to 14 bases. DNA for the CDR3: TGTGCCAGCAGACCTCCAGAGGGAAATGGCTACACCTTC. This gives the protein CASRPPEGNGYTF.

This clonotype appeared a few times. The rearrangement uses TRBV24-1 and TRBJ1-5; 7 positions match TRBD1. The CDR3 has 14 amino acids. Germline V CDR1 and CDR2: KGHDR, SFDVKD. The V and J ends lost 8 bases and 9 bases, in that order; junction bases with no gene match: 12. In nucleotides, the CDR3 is TGTGCCACCACTTCGGGACAGCCTAAAGCGCCCCAGCATTTT. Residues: CATTSGQPKAPQHF.

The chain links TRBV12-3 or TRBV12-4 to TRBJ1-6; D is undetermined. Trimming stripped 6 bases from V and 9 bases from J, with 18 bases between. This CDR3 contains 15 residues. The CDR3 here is CASSKIAGNSSPLHF. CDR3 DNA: TGTGCCAGCAGCAAAATCGCGGGAAACAGTTCACCCCTCCACTTT.

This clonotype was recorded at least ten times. The CDR3: CASSSIYRGTQHF. CDR3 bases: TGTGCCAGCAGCTCAATTTACAGGGGGACCCAGCATTTT. This chain connects TRBV6-1 to TRBJ1-5; 8 bases line up with TRBD1. Germline values: CDR1 MNHNS, CDR2 SASEGT. J was trimmed by 11 bases and V by 6 bases; bases with no gene match: 9. The CDR3 length is 13 residues.

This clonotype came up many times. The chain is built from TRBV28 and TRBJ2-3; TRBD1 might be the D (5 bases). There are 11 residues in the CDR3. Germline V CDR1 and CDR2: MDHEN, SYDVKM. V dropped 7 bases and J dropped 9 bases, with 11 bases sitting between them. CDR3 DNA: TGTGCCAGCAAAGACAGCCGAACGCAGTATTTT. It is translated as CASKDSRTQYF.

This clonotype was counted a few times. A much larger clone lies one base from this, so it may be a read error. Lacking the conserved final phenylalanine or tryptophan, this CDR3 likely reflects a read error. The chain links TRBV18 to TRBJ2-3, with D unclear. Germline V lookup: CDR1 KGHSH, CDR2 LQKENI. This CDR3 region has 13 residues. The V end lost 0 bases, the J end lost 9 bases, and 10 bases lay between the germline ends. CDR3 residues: CASSPPWESTQYL. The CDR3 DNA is TGTGCCAGCTCACCACCGTGGGAATCCACGCAGTATCTT.

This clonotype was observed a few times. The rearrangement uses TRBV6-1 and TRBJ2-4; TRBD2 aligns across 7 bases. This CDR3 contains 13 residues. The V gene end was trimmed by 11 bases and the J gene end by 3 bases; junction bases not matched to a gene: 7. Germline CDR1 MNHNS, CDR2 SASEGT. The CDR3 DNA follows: TGTGCCCTCCGGGACTACCTCAAAAACATTCAGTACTTC. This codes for CALRDYLKNIQYF.

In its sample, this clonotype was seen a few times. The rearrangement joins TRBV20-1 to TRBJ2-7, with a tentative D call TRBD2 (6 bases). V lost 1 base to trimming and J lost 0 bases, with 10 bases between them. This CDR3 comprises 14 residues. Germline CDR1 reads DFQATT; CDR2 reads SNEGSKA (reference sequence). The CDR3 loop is CSARGDGSSYEQYF. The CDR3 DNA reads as TGCAGTGCTAGAGGAGACGGGAGCTCCTACGAGCAGTACTTC.

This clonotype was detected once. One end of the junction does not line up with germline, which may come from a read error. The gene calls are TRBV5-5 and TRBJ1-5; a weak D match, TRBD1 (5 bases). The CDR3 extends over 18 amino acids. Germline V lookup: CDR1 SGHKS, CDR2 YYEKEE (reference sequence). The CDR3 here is CASSVILSGAYSSQPQHF. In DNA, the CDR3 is TGTGCCAGCAGCGTTATTCTCTCTGGGGCTTATAGCAGTCAGCCCCAGCATTTT.

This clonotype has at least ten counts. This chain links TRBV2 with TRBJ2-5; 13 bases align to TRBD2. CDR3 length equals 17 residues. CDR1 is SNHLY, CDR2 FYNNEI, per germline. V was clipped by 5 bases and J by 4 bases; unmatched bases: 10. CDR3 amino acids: CASSSEGLAGTGETQYF. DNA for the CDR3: TGTGCCAGCAGTTCGGAGGGACTAGCGGGAACCGGAGAGACCCAGTACTTC.

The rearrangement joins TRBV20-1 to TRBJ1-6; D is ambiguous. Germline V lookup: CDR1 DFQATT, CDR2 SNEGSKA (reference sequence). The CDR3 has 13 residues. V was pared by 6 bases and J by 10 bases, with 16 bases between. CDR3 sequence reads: CSAPVQLRSPLHF. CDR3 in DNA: TGCAGTGCCCCGGTCCAACTGAGATCACCCCTCCACTTT.

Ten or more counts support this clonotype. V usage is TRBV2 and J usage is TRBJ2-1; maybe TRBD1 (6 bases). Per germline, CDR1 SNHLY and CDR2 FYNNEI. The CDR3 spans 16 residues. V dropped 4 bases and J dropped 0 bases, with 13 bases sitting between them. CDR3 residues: CASSVRQVSSYNEQFF. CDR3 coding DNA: TGTGCCAGCAGTGTCAGACAGGTCAGCTCCTACAATGAGCAGTTCTTC.

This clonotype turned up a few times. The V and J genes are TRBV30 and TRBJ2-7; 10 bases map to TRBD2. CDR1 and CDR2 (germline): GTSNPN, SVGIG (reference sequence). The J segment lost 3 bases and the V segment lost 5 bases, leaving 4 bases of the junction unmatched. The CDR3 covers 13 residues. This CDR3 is CAWSSGSHYEQYF. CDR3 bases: TGTGCCTGGTCTAGCGGGAGCCACTACGAGCAGTACTTC.

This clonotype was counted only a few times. This CDR3 is CASSQEISTLHF. The CDR3 coding sequence is TGTGCCAGCAGCCAAGAAATAAGCACCCTCCACTTT. This chain joins TRBV3-1 and TRBJ1-6, with D unresolved. V was pared by 0 bases and J by 14 bases, with 8 bases between. The CDR3 runs 12 residues. Germline CDR1 LGHDT, CDR2 YNNKEL (reference sequence).

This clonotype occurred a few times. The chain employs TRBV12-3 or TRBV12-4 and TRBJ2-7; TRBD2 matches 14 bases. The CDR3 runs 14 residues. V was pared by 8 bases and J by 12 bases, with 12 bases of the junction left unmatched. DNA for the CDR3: TGTGCCAGCGGAGCTTCTGGGACTAGCGGGAGTCTGTACTTC. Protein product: CASGASGTSGSLYF.

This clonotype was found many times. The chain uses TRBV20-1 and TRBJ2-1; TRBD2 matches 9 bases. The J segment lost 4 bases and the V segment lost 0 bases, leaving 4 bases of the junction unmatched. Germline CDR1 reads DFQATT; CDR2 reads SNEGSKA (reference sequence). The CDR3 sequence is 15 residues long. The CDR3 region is CSARDPLAGYNEQFF. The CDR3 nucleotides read TGCAGTGCTAGAGATCCACTAGCGGGTTACAATGAGCAGTTCTTC.

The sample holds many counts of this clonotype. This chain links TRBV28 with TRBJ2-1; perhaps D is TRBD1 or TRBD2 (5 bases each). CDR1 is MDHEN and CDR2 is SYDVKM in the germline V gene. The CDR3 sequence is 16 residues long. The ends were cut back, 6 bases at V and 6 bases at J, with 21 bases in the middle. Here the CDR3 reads CASRTGRGSAANEQFF. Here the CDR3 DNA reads TGTGCCAGCAGAACGGGTCGGGGCTCCGCGGCCAATGAGCAGTTCTTC.

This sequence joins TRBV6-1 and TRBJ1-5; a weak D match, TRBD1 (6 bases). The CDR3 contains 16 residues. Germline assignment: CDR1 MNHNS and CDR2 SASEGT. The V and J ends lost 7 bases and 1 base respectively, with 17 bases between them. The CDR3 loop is CASTFGGRGSNQPQHF. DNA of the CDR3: TGTGCCAGCACCTTCGGGGGCCGAGGGAGCAATCAGCCCCAGCATTTT.

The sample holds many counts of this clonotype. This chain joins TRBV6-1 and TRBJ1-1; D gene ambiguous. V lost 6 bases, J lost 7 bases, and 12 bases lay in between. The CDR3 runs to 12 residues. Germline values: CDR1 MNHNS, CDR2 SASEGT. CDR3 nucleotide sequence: TGTGCCAGCAGCAGTTTGGGCCGTGAAGCTTTCTTT. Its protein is CASSSLGREAFF.